The clone carrying this TCR beta chain is a singleton in its sample. This entry is derived from a study of T cell responses to AZD1222 COVID-19 vaccine. About the study: Pooling covered second doses at about 4 or about 12 weeks.

CDR1 is SGHRS, CDR2 YFSETQ, per germline. The CDR3 is made up of 13 amino acids. V was clipped by 3 bases and J by 0 bases, with 6 bases between them. The data were produced by immunoSEQ multiplex PCR, yet TCRdb's version contains in-frame clones alone and is incomplete. The sample has about 100,000 clones, 90% seen once. This specimen was peripheral blood, taken on day 0 of AZD1222 vaccination. The V and J genes are TRBV5-1 and TRBJ1-1, with a possible D match to TRBD1 (5 bases). This clonotype was obtained from an adult in good health. DNA of the CDR3: TGCGCCAGCAGCTCACAGGTGAACACTGAAGCTTTCTTT. As protein: CASSSQVNTEAFF.